The 31 T cell receptor beta chains presented below share a single source sample, sequenced in a study of blood T cell repertoires in COVID-19. Sequenced by immunoSEQ multiplex PCR; TCRdb stores in-frame clones only, minus some. The repertoire has hundreds of thousands of clones, approximately 91% of them found once; the top ten carry about 1%. What was sequenced was PBMCs or T cells enriched from blood (not recorded which). Receptor source: a woman in her twenties or thirties who had recovered from COVID-19.

V usage is TRBV6-5 and J usage is TRBJ2-3; D may be TRBD1 (6 bases). The CDR3 has 15 residues. V lost 5 bases and J 3 bases, leaving 15 bases between the germline ends. The germline gives CDR1 MNHEY, CDR2 SVGAGI. The CDR3 protein is CASSNLGAPTDTQYF. The CDR3 DNA sequence: TGTGCCAGCAGTAACCTGGGGGCCCCGACAGATACGCAGTATTTT.

This chain connects TRBV9 to TRBJ2-7; D might be TRBD2 (6 bases). CDR1 and CDR2 from the germline V gene are SGDLS and YYNGEE. The CDR3 has 14 residues. V dropped 3 bases and J dropped 7 bases, with 17 bases sitting between them. The DNA for the CDR3 is TGTGCCAGCAGCGCACAAGGGACTTCGAAAGAGCAGTACTTC. Its protein is CASSAQGTSKEQYF.

The rearrangement joins TRBV6-5 to TRBJ1-2, with 12 bases aligning to TRBD1. This CDR3 has 13 amino acids. Germline lookup yields CDR1 MNHEY and CDR2 SVGAGI. V shed 6 bases and J 14 bases; nucleotides not matched to a gene: 10. CDR3 DNA sequence: TGTGCCAGCAGCCCGGGACAGGGGGCCTACCTTACCTTC. This gives the protein CASSPGQGAYLTF.

CDR3 in amino acids: CASSLEGQGLAGANVLTF. The CDR3 nucleotides read TGTGCCAGCAGCTTAGAGGGGCAGGGGCTGGCTGGGGCCAACGTCCTGACTTTC. The chain combines TRBV7-7 with TRBJ2-6, with D perhaps matching TRBD1 (6 bases). Trimming took 1 base from V and 2 from J, leaving 15 bases between them. Per the germline V gene, CDR1 is SSHAT and CDR2 is FNYEAQ (reference sequence). The length of the CDR3 is 18 residues. The full variable domain, completed using reference TRBV7-7 and TRBJ2-6, is GAGVSQSPRYKVTKRGQDVTLRCDPISSHATLYWYQQALGQGPEFLTYFNYEAQPDKSGLPSDRFSAERPEGSISTLTIQRTEQRDSAMYRCASSLEGQGLAGANVLTFGAGSRLTVL.

This clone showed up just once. V usage is TRBV6-6 and J usage is TRBJ1-2, with 12 bases matching TRBD1. This CDR3 contains 20 residues. Looked up from germline, CDR1 is MNHNY and CDR2 is SVGAGI (reference sequence). V lost 6 bases to trimming and J lost 0 bases; unmatched junction nucleotides: 17. The CDR3 DNA reads TGTGCCAGCAGCCAGCGACCAAGCACCGGGACAGGGGGCGCTAACTATGGCTACACCTTC. It yields the protein CASSQRPSTGTGGANYGYTF.

The V and J genes are TRBV19 and TRBJ1-2; TRBD1 aligns across 7 bases. The CDR3 loop spans 16 amino acids. V was clipped by 5 bases and J by 4 bases; unmatched bases: 13. The germline gives CDR1 LNHDA, CDR2 SQIVND (reference sequence). CDR3 nucleotide sequence: TGTGCCAGTAGTGCGCTTCCAACAGGGGTTGCCTATGGCTACACCTTC. Protein sequence: CASSALPTGVAYGYTF.

The chain combines TRBV24-1 with TRBJ1-4; D remains unclear. Germline loops: CDR1 KGHDR, CDR2 SFDVKD. Trimming took 1 base from V and 7 from J, leaving 9 bases between them. The CDR3 is 14 amino acids. The CDR3 loop reads CATSDLYTPEKLFF. The CDR3 DNA is TGTGCCACCAGTGATTTATACACCCCTGAAAAACTGTTTTTT.

This chain joins TRBV5-1 and TRBJ2-7; weak D call: TRBD1 (5 bases). Germline CDR1 and CDR2: SGHRS and YFSETQ. The CDR3 extends over 16 amino acids. V dropped 0 bases and J dropped 0 bases, with 13 bases sitting between them. The CDR3 sequence: CASSLGVRTPSYEQYF. The CDR3 DNA sequence: TGCGCCAGCAGCTTGGGGGTTCGGACACCCTCCTACGAGCAGTACTTC.

This chain uses TRBV30 with TRBJ2-2; D uncertain. The V gene lost 3 bases and the J gene lost 0 bases, with 5 bases spanning the gap. Germline CDR1 reads GTSNPN; CDR2 reads SVGIG (reference sequence). The CDR3 has 13 residues. CDR3 loop: CAWSEANTGELFF. The CDR3 nucleotides read TGTGCCTGGAGCGAGGCGAACACCGGGGAGCTGTTTTTT.

The chain combines TRBV27 with TRBJ1-1; weak D call: TRBD1 (5 bases). Germline CDR1 is MNHEY and CDR2 is SMNVEV (reference sequence). The CDR3 is 14 amino acids. V lost 8 bases, J lost 8 bases, and 21 bases lay in between. The CDR3 here is CASRKAQLGPEAFF. CDR3 coding DNA: TGTGCCAGCCGAAAGGCCCAACTGGGGCCCGAAGCTTTCTTT.

V usage is TRBV6-5 and J usage is TRBJ2-2; TRBD2 agrees at 8 bases. The CDR3 covers 14 residues. The germline V gene has CDR1 MNHEY and CDR2 SVGAGI. The trim removed 8 bases at V and 2 bases at J, leaving 4 bases unmatched. The CDR3 sequence: CASGRGANTGELFF. The CDR3 nucleotides read TGTGCCAGCGGGCGGGGGGCTAACACCGGGGAGCTGTTTTTT.

The chain employs TRBV6-5 and TRBJ2-7, with a tentative D call TRBD1 (5 bases). V gave up 7 bases and J gave up 6 bases, with 19 bases separating them. Looked up from germline, CDR1 is MNHEY and CDR2 is SVGAGI. The CDR3 contains 14 residues. The CDR3 DNA reads TGTGCCAGCATAAGTCGGTTAGGGGCGGCCGAGCAGTACTTC. It translates to CASISRLGAAEQYF.

V is TRBV7-2 and J is TRBJ1-1; 8 nucleotides match TRBD1. CDR3 length equals 12 residues. J lost 9 bases, V lost 4 bases, and 4 bases had no gene match. The germline V gene has CDR1 SGHTA and CDR2 FQGNSA. The CDR3 DNA reads TGTGCCAGCAGCTCAAGGACAGGGCAAGCTTTCTTT. Protein: CASSSRTGQAFF.

V usage is TRBV27 and J usage is TRBJ1-5, with 8 bases aligning to TRBD1. The CDR3 extends over 16 amino acids. The germline CDR1 and CDR2 sequences are MNHEY and SMNVEV (reference sequence). Germline trimming cut 4 bases from V and 4 bases from J; bases unmatched to any gene: 9. CDR3: CASSSLQGAENQPQHF. The CDR3 region has the DNA TGTGCCAGCAGTTCGCTCCAGGGGGCAGAGAATCAGCCCCAGCATTTT.

CDR3 in DNA: TGTGCCATCAGTGCGGACAGGGACACTGAAGCTTTCTTT. It encodes CAISADRDTEAFF. The V gene is TRBV10-3, the J gene TRBJ1-1, with 8 bases lining up with TRBD1. The CDR3 contains 13 residues. Trimming cost V 4 bases and J 3 bases; bases outside gene matches: 1. CDR1 is ENHRY, CDR2 SYGVKD, per germline.

This clone has just a few counts. This same CDR3 is encoded by further DNA sequences in the sample. This chain joins TRBV9 and TRBJ1-2; D ambiguous. The CDR3 spans 14 residues. Trimming left V 0 bases short and J 4 bases short, with 10 bases between. Germline V gene data show CDR1 as SGDLS and CDR2 as YYNGEE. The CDR3 DNA is TGTGCCAGCAGCGTAGCTGAGGGCGGCTATGGCTACACCTTC. Amino acid sequence: CASSVAEGGYGYTF.

CDR3 sequence reads: CASSLRDRGNEQFF. The CDR3, as DNA: TGTGCCAGCAGCCTGCGGGACAGGGGCAATGAGCAGTTCTTC. The V gene is TRBV11-2, the J gene TRBJ2-1, with 10 bases lining up with TRBD1. This CDR3 is built from 14 residues. J lost 6 bases, V lost 5 bases, and 4 bases had no gene match. Germline CDR1 reads SGHAT; CDR2 reads FQNNGV.

This clone was counted once. In nucleotides, the CDR3 is TGTGCCACCCGACAGGGGATTAACTATGGCTACACCTTC. Residues: CATRQGINYGYTF. The chain carries TRBV28 and TRBJ1-2; 8 positions match TRBD1. Germline values: CDR1 MDHEN, CDR2 SYDVKM. Trimming cost V 10 bases and J 1 base; bases outside gene matches: 5. CDR3 length: 13 residues.

The CDR3 loop reads CASSDLTDQETQYF. The CDR3 DNA follows: TGCGCCAGCAGTGATTTAACAGACCAAGAGACCCAGTACTTC. The genes are TRBV10-2 and TRBJ2-5; D unresolved. V lost 3 bases and J lost 0, with 8 bases in between. Per germline, CDR1 WSHSY and CDR2 SAAADI. The length of the CDR3 is 14 residues.

This clone was recorded once. The chain carries TRBV5-6 and TRBJ2-1; D unresolved. CDR3 length: 14 amino acids. Trimming cost V 0 bases and J 4 bases, with 8 bases left between them. Germline-derived CDR1 and CDR2 are SGHDT and YYEEEE. CDR3 sequence: CASSLASSYNEQFF. CDR3 nucleotides: TGTGCCAGCAGCTTGGCCTCGTCGTACAATGAGCAGTTCTTC.

The genes are TRBV23-1 and TRBJ1-5; D is ambiguous. TRBV23-1 belongs to the ORF category, with a function that is uncertain. V lost 4 bases and J lost 0, with 13 bases in between. This CDR3 has 16 amino acids. The CDR3 coding sequence is TGCGCCAGCAGTCTCTCTGTGAGCCATAGCAATCAGCCCCAGCATTTT. This encodes CASSLSVSHSNQPQHF.

This clone was detected only a few times. V is TRBV11-2 and J is TRBJ2-2; D unresolved. V was trimmed by 2 bases and J by 4 bases, leaving 11 bases between them. The CDR3 sequence is 15 residues long. CDR1 and CDR2 from the germline V gene are SGHAT and FQNNGV. This CDR3 is CASSLSGPLTGELFF. CDR3 coding DNA: TGTGCCAGCAGCTTATCAGGTCCCCTCACCGGGGAGCTGTTTTTT.

The chain combines TRBV3-1 (or the pseudogene TRBV3-2) with TRBJ2-5; D unresolved. The germline V and J ends were trimmed by 1 base and 5 bases, with 5 bases remaining between them. The CDR3 is 12 amino acids. CDR1 LGHDT and CDR2 YNNKEL come from the germline V gene (reference sequence). CDR3 DNA: TGTGCCAGCAGCCAAGTATTTGAGACCCAGTACTTC. Translating it yields CASSQVFETQYF.

J is TRBJ1-3 and V is TRBV12-5; D not resolved. V dropped 3 bases and J dropped 0 bases, with 3 bases sitting between them. The CDR3 length is 13 residues. In germline, CDR1 is LGHNT, CDR2 FRNRAP. CDR3 sequence: CASGFSSGNTIYF. The CDR3 DNA is TGTGCTAGTGGTTTCAGCTCTGGAAACACCATATATTTT. The whole variable domain, remainder taken from reference TRBV12-5 and TRBJ1-3, is DARVTQTPRHKVTEMGQEVTMRCQPILGHNTVFWYRQTMMQGLELLAYFRNRAPLDDSGMPKDRFSAEMPDATLATLKIQPSEPRDSAVYFCASGFSSGNTIYFGEGSWLTVV.

The chain combines TRBV6-5 with TRBJ2-3, with 10 bases matching TRBD1. The CDR3 runs 14 residues. V was clipped by 5 bases and J by 9 bases; unmatched bases: 8. Germline V lookup: CDR1 MNHEY, CDR2 SVGAGI. DNA for the CDR3: TGTGCCAGCAGTAGACAGGGGGCGATATCGACGCAGTATTTT. Translation: CASSRQGAISTQYF.

V gene TRBV28 combines with J gene TRBJ2-7; 7 bases align to TRBD1. This CDR3 is 13 amino acids long. V was pared by 5 bases and J by 5 bases, with 6 bases of the junction left unmatched. Germline CDR1 and CDR2: MDHEN and SYDVKM. The CDR3 DNA reads TGTGCCAGCAGTAAACAGGGGAACGACGAGCAGTACTTC. This encodes CASSKQGNDEQYF.

This clone has just one count. This sequence joins TRBV5-1 and TRBJ2-7; D perhaps matches TRBD1 (6 bases). CDR3 length equals 14 residues. The germline V and J ends were trimmed by 0 bases and 0 bases, with 7 bases remaining between them. CDR1 SGHRS and CDR2 YFSETQ come from the germline V gene. The CDR3 reads CASSLVDSSYEQYF. The CDR3 region has the DNA TGCGCCAGCAGCTTGGTGGACAGCTCCTACGAGCAGTACTTC.

The V call is TRBV5-1, the J call TRBJ2-3; TRBD2 matches 7 bases. Germline CDR1 reads SGHRS; CDR2 reads YFSETQ. The CDR3 loop spans 15 amino acids. Trimming took 4 bases from V and 7 from J; bases not matched to a gene: 12. The CDR3 DNA reads as TGCGCCAGCAGCCTGGCGGGGGATACACTACATACGCAGTATTTT. It translates to CASSLAGDTLHTQYF.

The CDR3 nucleotides read TGTGCCAGCAGTTTATCTGGGACTAGCGGAGGTGAGCAGTTCTTC. Translated: CASSLSGTSGGEQFF. The chain combines TRBV27 with TRBJ2-1; 11 bases match TRBD2. V lost 0 bases and J lost 9; bases outside the gene matches: 4. Germline assignment: CDR1 MNHEY and CDR2 SMNVEV (reference sequence). This CDR3 comprises 15 residues.

The chain couples TRBV2 to TRBJ2-7; 7 bases are a match to TRBD2. Looked up from germline, CDR1 is SNHLY and CDR2 is FYNNEI. J lost 7 bases, V lost 1 base, and 7 bases had no gene match. This CDR3 spans 14 amino acids. The CDR3 here is CASSEGTWGLEQYF. CDR3 in DNA: TGTGCCAGCAGTGAAGGGACGTGGGGACTAGAGCAGTACTTC.

The chain links TRBV6-2 or TRBV6-3 to TRBJ1-2; no clear D gene. This CDR3 comprises 12 residues. The germline CDR1 and CDR2 sequences are MNHEY and SVGEGT. Trimming stripped 2 bases from V and 5 bases from J, with 6 bases between. Here the CDR3 DNA reads TGTGCCAGCAGTTACCGGTCGTATGGCTACACCTTC. The encoded protein is CASSYRSYGYTF.